The source of this T cell receptor beta chain is a study of CD8 T cells in Susac syndrome. RNA was extracted with the RNeasy kit, and a quantity of about 0.45 to 1 ug was reverse transcribed using random hexamers. MiXCR, applied by TCRdb to the immunoSEQ multiplex PCR reads, yields one record per CDR3 protein. This sample has about 190,000 distinct CDR3 sequences, with 85% to 95% found just once. Germline CDR1 and CDR2: SGHRS and YFSETQ. With 4 bases removed from V and 3 bases from J, the gap between germline ends came to 11 bases. The CDR3 spans 13 residues. Negative isolation yielded CD4+ and CD8+ T cells, and FACS enriched TEMRA cells.

Sequencing was performed on CD4+ T cells from PBMCs. The chain carries TRBV5-1 and TRBJ2-7; the D is unclear. The receptor's source is a human donor in good health. CDR3 coding DNA: TGCGCCAGCAGCGCCGACGCTGGCTACGAGCAGTACTTC. This gives the protein CASSADAGYEQYF.